This entry features one TCR beta chain sequence. What it binds is not known. Trimming cost V 7 bases and J 0 bases; bases outside gene matches: 4. The CDR3 loop spans 15 amino acids. Looked up from germline, CDR1 is SGHAT and CDR2 is FQDESV (reference sequence). This sample was included in a study of cytomegalovirus exposure and HLA in healthy donors. Study findings and constraints: One later analysis reportedly identified an Asian-associated ancestry cluster that showed fewer N-insertions than the roughly 640-donor mean. Relative to equally common others, HLA-associated TCR beta chains showed greater clonal expansion in a later analysis.

Primers included in the PCR were 60 Vbeta and 13 Jbeta primers. Libraries were prepared by immunoSEQ multiplex PCR; TCRdb keeps only in-frame clonotypes and omits some of them. This table has 83,000 or so clones, around 74% appearing once. The sequence came from a man aged 25 to 45 in good health and CMV-seropositive. The V call is TRBV11-1, the J call TRBJ2-2; 8 bases are a match to TRBD2. Sequenced sample: PBMCs. The CDR3 nucleotides are TGTGCCAGCAAGGGCGGGGGGACGAACACCGGGGAGCTGTTTTTT. Translated, it gives CASKGGGTNTGELFF.